This TCR beta chain came from a study of blood T cell repertoires in COVID-19. The protocol was immunoSEQ multiplex PCR, while the TCRdb copy is restricted to in-frame clones and leaves out a portion. The sample has 110,000 to 150,000 clones; approximately 80% are singletons. The CDR3 extends over 14 amino acids. Trimming removed 3 bases from V and 7 bases from J, with 15 bases in between. Germline V CDR1 and CDR2: KGHSH, LQKENI. This clone has more than one count but fewer than ten. V is TRBV18 and J is TRBJ1-1, with a weak D call TRBD1 (6 bases). Specimen: peripheral blood. The sequence came from a woman aged 80 or over in a cohort sampled during active or convalescent COVID-19. The DNA for the CDR3 is TGTGCCAGCTCACCTGAGGGGGGGAGAAGTGAAGCTTTCTTT. Translation: CASSPEGGRSEAFF.